The 30 T cell receptor beta chains below were found in one sample sequenced in a study of identical twins. TCRdb recomputed calls from the 5' RACE reads with MiXCR, one row per CDR3 protein. Here the sample spans approximately 530,000 distinct CDR3 sequences, about 20% being singletons. The data also belong to a second study, concerning yellow fever vaccine responses in identical twins.

Sequencing was carried out using CD4+ T cells sorted from blood. These receptors came from a woman in her late teens or twenties in good health.

This clonotype was counted a few times. The chain recombines TRBV28 with TRBJ2-2, with TRBD1 matching 8 bases. This CDR3 is built from 15 residues. V lost 2 bases, J lost 8 bases, and 7 bases stayed unmatched. The V gene's germline CDR1 is MDHEN and CDR2 SYDVKM. CDR3: CASSLQGATSGELFF. CDR3 DNA: TGTGCCAGCAGTTTACAGGGGGCGACGTCTGGGGAGCTGTTTTTT.

V and J are TRBV7-9 and TRBJ2-1, with TRBD1 as a possible D gene (5 bases). The CDR3 has 12 amino acids. Germline lookup yields CDR1 SEHNR and CDR2 FQNEAQ (reference sequence). V lost 5 bases and J 8 bases, leaving 10 bases between the germline ends. The CDR3 protein is CASSPLGDEQFF. The CDR3 region has the DNA TGTGCCAGCAGCCCGTTAGGGGATGAGCAGTTCTTC. The variable domain in full, with the rest retrieved from reference TRBV7-9 and TRBJ2-1, is DTGVSQNPRHKITKRGQNVTFRCDPISEHNRLYWYRQTLGQGPEFLTYFQNEAQLEKSRLLSDRFSAERPKGSFSTLEIQRTEQGDSAMYLCASSPLGDEQFFGPGTRLTVL.

The rearrangement uses TRBV3-1 and TRBJ2-1; 10 nucleotides match TRBD2. The CDR3 sequence is 15 residues long. The ends lost 5 bases at V and 7 bases at J; junction bases unmatched: 8. Germline CDR1 is LGHDT and CDR2 is YNNKEL (reference sequence). The CDR3 sequence: CASSLIGTSVNEQFF. CDR3 nucleotide sequence: TGTGCCAGCAGCTTAATAGGGACTAGCGTGAATGAGCAGTTCTTC.

V usage is TRBV12-5 and J usage is TRBJ2-3; 8 positions match TRBD2. The V gene end was trimmed by 4 bases and the J gene end by 5 bases; junction bases not matched to a gene: 14. From germline, CDR1 is LGHNT and CDR2 FRNRAP. CDR3 size: 17 residues. The CDR3 DNA is TGTGCTAGTGGTTCCGGACGGGGTAGCGGGGCCGGAGATACGCAGTATTTT. As protein: CASGSGRGSGAGDTQYF. The full variable domain, completed using reference TRBV12-5 and TRBJ2-3, is DARVTQTPRHKVTEMGQEVTMRCQPILGHNTVFWYRQTMMQGLELLAYFRNRAPLDDSGMPKDRFSAEMPDATLATLKIQPSEPRDSAVYFCASGSGRGSGAGDTQYFGPGTRLTVL.

This clonotype was detected once. The chain combines TRBV2 with TRBJ1-6; possibly TRBD1 for D (6 bases). V was trimmed by 6 bases and J by 9 bases, leaving 9 bases between them. The CDR3 is made up of 12 amino acids. CDR1 is SNHLY, CDR2 FYNNEI, per germline. This CDR3 is CASRTRGSPLHF. Here the CDR3 DNA reads TGTGCCAGCAGGACCAGGGGTTCACCCCTCCACTTT. Full variable domain (remainder filled in from reference TRBV2 and TRBJ1-6): EPEVTQTPSHQVTQMGQEVILRCVPISNHLYFYWYRQILGQKVEFLVSFYNNEISEKSEIFDDQFSVERPDGSNFTLKIRSTKLEDSAMYFCASRTRGSPLHFGNGTRLTVT.

This chain joins TRBV18 and TRBJ2-1, with 7 bases matching TRBD1. Germline CDR1 reads KGHSH; CDR2 reads LQKENI. The length of the CDR3 is 16 residues. J was trimmed by 0 bases and V by 5 bases; bases with no gene match: 7. The CDR3 nucleotides read TGTGCCAGCTCATCGACAGGGACAATCTCCTACAATGAGCAGTTCTTC. Translating gives CASSSTGTISYNEQFF.

The chain is built from TRBV3-1 and TRBJ2-5; no clear D. CDR3 length: 14 residues. V dropped 5 bases and J dropped 3 bases, with 13 bases sitting between them. CDR1 and CDR2 from the germline V gene are LGHDT and YNNKEL (reference sequence). The CDR3 protein is CASSINSRKETQYF. The CDR3 bases are TGTGCCAGCAGCATTAACTCACGAAAAGAGACCCAGTACTTC.

CDR3 protein: CATSRDSVSGVSYEQYF. As DNA, the CDR3 is TGTGCCACCAGCAGAGATTCGGTTAGCGGAGTCTCCTACGAGCAGTACTTC. J is TRBJ2-7 and V is TRBV15; D may be TRBD2 (6 bases). Per germline, CDR1 LNHNV and CDR2 YYDKDF (reference sequence). This CDR3 is built from 17 residues. V lost 0 bases and J 0 bases, leaving 15 bases between the germline ends.

This clonotype was picked up one time. The CDR3 spells CASSLARGPGTNNEQFF. CDR3 in DNA: TGTGCCAGCAGCTTAGCACGTGGGCCTGGAACGAACAATGAGCAGTTCTTC. The chain couples TRBV7-9 to TRBJ2-1; no clear D gene. Looked up from germline, CDR1 is SEHNR and CDR2 is FQNEAQ (reference sequence). This CDR3 is built from 17 residues. V gave up 0 bases and J gave up 5 bases, with 17 bases separating them.

This clonotype was counted ten times or more. This rearrangement joins TRBV2 to TRBJ1-5; TRBD1 agrees at 9 bases. Trimming took 6 bases from V and 1 from J; bases not matched to a gene: 7. Germline V gene data show CDR1 as SNHLY and CDR2 as FYNNEI. There are 16 residues in the CDR3. The CDR3 nucleotides are TGTGCCAGCAGGGGGGACAGGGAGGAGAGCAATCAGCCCCAGCATTTT. This sequence encodes CASRGDREESNQPQHF.

The chain combines TRBV3-1 with TRBJ2-5; TRBD1 might be the D (6 bases). CDR3 length: 15 amino acids. V dropped 4 bases and J dropped 5 bases, with 17 bases sitting between them. Germline-derived CDR1 and CDR2 are LGHDT and YNNKEL (reference sequence). The CDR3 region has the DNA TGTGCCAGCAGCCCCGGGACAAATACTGGGGAGACCCAGTACTTC. Translating gives CASSPGTNTGETQYF.

The chain uses TRBV12-3 or TRBV12-4 and TRBJ2-1; 12 bases line up with TRBD2. V dropped 3 bases and J dropped 7; count of bases not matched to a gene: 10. The CDR3 runs to 17 residues. CDR3 residues: CASSFYTLAGGINEQFF. Here the CDR3 DNA reads TGTGCCAGCAGTTTTTACACGCTAGCGGGAGGGATAAATGAGCAGTTCTTC.

V gene TRBV7-2 combines with J gene TRBJ2-7; 15 bases fit TRBD2. The J segment lost 4 bases and the V segment lost 3 bases, leaving 4 bases of the junction unmatched. This CDR3 is 16 amino acids long. Germline V lookup: CDR1 SGHTA, CDR2 FQGNSA. The CDR3 DNA is TGTGCCAGCAGCTTCGGACTAGCGGGAGGGCCGTACGAGCAGTACTTC. Protein sequence: CASSFGLAGGPYEQYF.

This clonotype has ten or more counts. The rearrangement links TRBV10-3 to TRBJ1-3; D unclear. CDR1 is ENHRY and CDR2 is SYGVKD in the germline V gene. The CDR3 runs to 14 residues. V was trimmed by 7 bases and J by 0 bases, leaving 10 bases between them. In DNA form, the CDR3 reads TGTGCCATCAAACTCCGGAACTCTGGAAACACCATATATTTT. As protein: CAIKLRNSGNTIYF.

This clonotype has only a few counts. The chain employs TRBV4-2 and TRBJ2-5; the D is unclear. V lost 1 base, J lost 1 base, and 10 bases lay in between. Germline-derived CDR1 and CDR2 are LGHNA and YNFKEQ. CDR3 size: 15 residues. CDR3 bases: TGTGCCAGCAGCCAAGGGCCGACAAGCCAAGAGACCCAGTACTTC. It specifies CASSQGPTSQETQYF.

V gene TRBV10-3 combines with J gene TRBJ2-3; 7 bases match TRBD1. This CDR3 comprises 14 residues. From germline, CDR1 is ENHRY and CDR2 SYGVKD. V lost 10 bases, J lost 1 base, and 8 bases stayed unmatched. For the CDR3, the DNA is TGTGCCAGCGCAACAGGGGTCGGCACAGATACGCAGTATTTT. Translating gives CASATGVGTDTQYF.

This clonotype was counted between two and nine times. This chain links TRBV25-1 with TRBJ2-5; 10 bases line up with TRBD2. Germline assignment: CDR1 MGHDK and CDR2 SYGVNS. With 4 bases clipped from V and 4 bases from J, the junction kept 6 bases outside the gene matches. The CDR3 length is 15 residues. CDR3 residues: CASSGGLAELETQYF. CDR3 nucleotides: TGTGCCAGCAGTGGAGGACTAGCGGAGTTAGAGACCCAGTACTTC.

The rearrangement joins TRBV5-7 to TRBJ2-7; a possible D gene is TRBD2 (5 bases). TRBV5-7 is labeled an ORF, and its function is uncertain. Trimming shortened V by 3 bases and J by 1 base, and 11 bases separated the two germline ends. This CDR3 region has 14 residues. DNA of the CDR3: TGTGCCAGCAGCTCGGTCAGGACTTCCTACGAGCAGTACGTC. Protein sequence: CASSSVRTSYEQYV.

The CDR3 DNA sequence: TGTGCCAGCGCGGGCCTGGCTTTCGACAATGAGCAGTTCTTC. As protein: CASAGLAFDNEQFF. This chain links TRBV6-1 with TRBJ2-1; perhaps TRBD2 as D (5 bases). The length of the CDR3 is 14 residues. Per the germline V gene, CDR1 is MNHNS and CDR2 is SASEGT. The V and J ends lost 8 bases and 5 bases respectively, with 16 bases between them.

This clonotype was seen more than once but under ten times. CDR3 coding DNA: TGTGCCAGCAGCCCGGACAGGGTTGGCAATCAGCCCCAGCATTTT. Translating it yields CASSPDRVGNQPQHF. The rearrangement joins TRBV3-1 to TRBJ1-5, with 8 bases fitting TRBD1. Trimming took 4 bases from V and 2 from J; bases not matched to a gene: 4. This CDR3 has 15 amino acids. CDR1 LGHDT and CDR2 YNNKEL come from the germline V gene (reference sequence).

The table lists this clonotype with a few counts. V is TRBV20-1 and J is TRBJ1-2; D might be TRBD1 (6 bases). The V end was cut by 6 bases, the J end by 6 bases, with 23 bases between. CDR1 and CDR2 (germline): DFQATT, SNEGSKA (reference sequence). The CDR3 length is 15 residues. As DNA, the CDR3 is TGCAGTGCCGACGTCAGGGGCCGACCAAGAGATGGCTACACCTTC. It is translated as CSADVRGRPRDGYTF.

The chain combines TRBV27 with TRBJ2-7, with a possible D match to TRBD2 (5 bases). CDR1 MNHEY and CDR2 SMNVEV come from the germline V gene (reference sequence). V lost 4 bases, J lost 3 bases, and 19 bases lay in between. The CDR3 extends over 16 amino acids. The CDR3 here is CASSSRDPNKYYEQYF. The CDR3 nucleotides read TGTGCCAGCAGTTCCCGGGATCCTAATAAATACTACGAGCAGTACTTC.

V and J are TRBV19 and TRBJ2-1; D may be TRBD2 (6 bases). Germline CDR1 LNHDA, CDR2 SQIVND (reference sequence). The ends were cut back, 1 base at V and 0 bases at J, with 10 bases in the middle. The length of the CDR3 is 16 residues. Written as DNA, the CDR3 is TGTGCCAGTAGTATAGGGGGGGTATTCTCCTACAATGAGCAGTTCTTC. Amino acids: CASSIGGVFSYNEQFF.

This clonotype came up a few times. The V call is TRBV4-1, the J call TRBJ1-4, with D possibly matching TRBD1 (6 bases). The V gene lost 1 base and the J gene lost 7 bases, with 16 bases spanning the gap. The V gene's germline CDR1 is MGHRA and CDR2 YSYEKL. The CDR3 consists of 16 residues. CDR3 protein: CASSQVVGPGAEKLFF. The CDR3 DNA reads as TGCGCCAGCAGCCAAGTTGTGGGGCCAGGGGCTGAAAAACTGTTTTTT.

This rearrangement joins TRBV11-2 to TRBJ2-3; the D gene is possibly TRBD2 (5 bases). V was trimmed by 7 bases and J by 1 base, leaving 12 bases between them. Germline lookup yields CDR1 SGHAT and CDR2 FQNNGV. The CDR3 contains 14 residues. CDR3 in amino acids: CASIRMRGTDTQYF. DNA of the CDR3: TGTGCCAGCATCCGAATGCGGGGCACAGATACGCAGTATTTT.

This clonotype appeared a few times. This chain joins TRBV20-1 and TRBJ1-2; D not certain. From germline, CDR1 is DFQATT and CDR2 SNEGSKA (reference sequence). This CDR3 has 12 amino acids. V was pared by 0 bases and J by 4 bases, with 6 bases between. The chain's CDR3 is CSARESIYGYTF. The CDR3 DNA reads as TGCAGTGCTAGAGAATCGATCTATGGCTACACCTTC.

This clonotype was observed at least ten times. The V gene is TRBV5-1, the J gene TRBJ2-1; unclear D gene. The CDR3 spans 12 residues. The V gene lost 3 bases and the J gene lost 6 bases, with 7 bases spanning the gap. Germline V gene data show CDR1 as SGHRS and CDR2 as YFSETQ. The CDR3: CASSSRGNEQFF. Here the CDR3 DNA reads TGCGCCAGCAGCTCTAGAGGCAATGAGCAGTTCTTC.

The rearrangement uses TRBV7-2 and TRBJ1-2; D is undetermined. The CDR3 is 15 amino acids. V lost 5 bases and J lost 3, with 16 bases in between. Germline CDR1 SGHTA, CDR2 FQGNSA. CDR3 sequence reads: CASSARPGVDYGYTF. In DNA, the CDR3 is TGTGCCAGCAGCGCCCGGCCCGGTGTCGACTATGGCTACACCTTC.

This clonotype was detected only a few times. The V call is TRBV13, the J call TRBJ1-1, with a weak D call TRBD1 (6 bases). V was clipped by 1 base and J by 4 bases, with 13 bases between them. From germline, CDR1 is PRHDT and CDR2 FYEKMQ (reference sequence). The CDR3 covers 15 residues. CDR3 DNA sequence: TGTGCCAGCAGCTTAGCATCAACAGGGCTCACTGAAGCTTTCTTT. This gives the protein CASSLASTGLTEAFF.

The chain recombines TRBV4-1 with TRBJ1-2; weak D call: TRBD1 (5 bases). The CDR3 is 14 amino acids. In germline, CDR1 is MGHRA, CDR2 YSYEKL. V lost 0 bases and J lost 6, with 11 bases in between. CDR3 DNA: TGCGCCAGCAGCCAAGATCGGGGGGGGAATGGCTACACCTTC. Protein: CASSQDRGGNGYTF.